One sample yielded the 11 T cell receptor beta chains listed below, sequenced in a study of cytomegalovirus exposure and HLA in healthy donors. Vbeta (60) and Jbeta (13) primers were used in the PCR. Libraries were prepared by immunoSEQ multiplex PCR; TCRdb keeps only in-frame clonotypes and omits some of them. The sample gives 100,000 to 150,000 clones, roughly four fifths of which show up once; roughly 3.7% is in the top ten. The sequenced sample was PBMCs. These receptors came from a woman in her thirties or forties in good health and CMV-seropositive.

In this sample, this clone turned up a few times. This chain uses TRBV2 with TRBJ2-3; D gene unclear. The CDR3 loop spans 13 amino acids. The germline V gene encodes CDR1 SNHLY and CDR2 FYNNEI. V was clipped by 0 bases and J by 5 bases, with 6 bases between them. As DNA, the CDR3 is TGTGCCAGCAGTGAAGCGCGGATAGATACGCAGTATTTT. It codes for CASSEARIDTQYF.

The genes are TRBV27 and TRBJ2-7; maybe TRBD1 (6 bases). Germline loops: CDR1 MNHEY, CDR2 SMNVEV (reference sequence). This CDR3 region has 15 residues. V was shortened by 2 bases and J by 0 bases, with 11 bases between the two germline ends. DNA of the CDR3: TGTGCCAGCAGTTTAGGGCCAGGGGCCTCCTACGAGCAGTACTTC. Its translation is CASSLGPGASYEQYF.

About this clone itself: Other nucleotide sequences in the sample specify the same CDR3. The J gene is TRBJ1-3, the V gene TRBV6-4, with TRBD1 matching 8 bases. Trimming at V came to 0 bases and at J to 2 bases, leaving 9 bases not matched to a gene. This CDR3 contains 18 residues. Germline assignment: CDR1 MRHNA and CDR2 SNTAGT. CDR3 DNA sequence: TGTGCCAGCAGTGACTCGATGGCAGGGGGCTTCCCTGGAAACACCATATATTTT. This encodes CASSDSMAGGFPGNTIYF.

The rearrangement links TRBV27 to TRBJ2-1, with 9 bases identical to TRBD2. The CDR3 is made up of 17 amino acids. With 2 bases clipped from V and 1 base from J, the junction kept 6 bases outside the gene matches. CDR1 MNHEY and CDR2 SMNVEV come from the germline V gene (reference sequence). The CDR3 DNA follows: TGTGCCAGCAGTTTAGCGGGAGGGGCCTGGTCCTACAATGAGCAGTTCTTC. Encoded protein: CASSLAGGAWSYNEQFF.

DNA of the CDR3: TGTGCCATACCGAACAGGGGAGGCACCGGGGAGCTGTTTTTT. As protein: CAIPNRGGTGELFF. The rearrangement joins TRBV7-6 to TRBJ2-2, with D perhaps TRBD1 (7 bases). The CDR3 loop spans 14 amino acids. The V gene's germline CDR1 is SGHVS and CDR2 FNYEAQ. V dropped 10 bases and J dropped 4 bases, with 16 bases sitting between them.

V is TRBV7-9 and J is TRBJ2-7, with D possibly matching TRBD2 (6 bases). The CDR3 contains 14 residues. Germline V CDR1 and CDR2: SEHNR, FQNEAQ (reference sequence). Trimming took 1 base from V and 2 from J, leaving 9 bases between them. The CDR3 DNA is TGTGCCAGCAGCTTAGGTAGCGGCACCTACGAGCAGTACTTC. It yields the protein CASSLGSGTYEQYF.

This chain links TRBV27 with TRBJ2-1, with 12 bases fitting TRBD2. The CDR3 loop spans 18 amino acids. The germline gives CDR1 MNHEY, CDR2 SMNVEV (reference sequence). V lost 6 bases to trimming and J lost 8 bases; unmatched junction nucleotides: 17. CDR3 DNA sequence: TGTGCCAGCAGACCGGGACTAGCGGGTATTTTTTCTGTCGATGAGCAGTTCTTC. This codes for CASRPGLAGIFSVDEQFF.

This clone turned up a few times. This chain links TRBV5-8 with TRBJ2-5; D may be TRBD1 (6 bases). CDR1 is SGHTS and CDR2 is YDEGEE in the germline V gene. V was clipped by 4 bases and J by 5 bases, with 27 bases between them. The CDR3 is 18 residues long. Here the CDR3 reads CASSPFLPRDIGWETQYF. The CDR3 nucleotides are TGTGCCAGCAGCCCCTTCCTCCCCCGGGACATTGGATGGGAGACCCAGTACTTC.

This chain uses TRBV27 with TRBJ1-2; a possible D gene is TRBD1 (6 bases). V was clipped by 4 bases and J by 3 bases, with 18 bases between them. This CDR3 is built from 16 residues. The germline V gene has CDR1 MNHEY and CDR2 SMNVEV (reference sequence). For the CDR3, the DNA is TGTGCCAGCAGTTCGGGGGGGCAGGGCTGGTACTATGGCTACACCTTC. Its protein product is CASSSGGQGWYYGYTF.

The J gene is TRBJ1-1, the V gene TRBV28; a weak D match, TRBD1 (5 bases). Germline CDR1 MDHEN, CDR2 SYDVKM. Trimming shortened V by 8 bases and J by 6 bases, and 13 bases separated the two germline ends. The CDR3 is 12 residues long. In DNA form, the CDR3 reads TGTGCCAGCTGGGGCACAAGGGCTGAAGCTTTCTTT. It specifies CASWGTRAEAFF.

The chain is built from TRBV25-1 and TRBJ2-5; no clear D gene. The J call may not be correct, given that the DNA end is closer to TRBJ2-7. This CDR3 spans 12 amino acids. Germline V gene lookup returns CDR1 MGHDK and CDR2 SYGVNS. The CDR3 nucleotides read TGTGCCAGCAGTGACTGGTTCTACGAGCAGTACTTC. It is translated as CASSDWFYEQYF.